This T cell receptor beta chain was retrieved from a study of regulatory T cells in long-lasting Graves disease. The time point here: newly diagnosed GD, antithyroid drugs for less than 3 months. Extracted PBMC RNA gave rise to the TCR library. Libraries of TCR beta came from iRepertoire HTBI primers plus Arm-PCR of CDR3 regions. TCRdb re-called the multiplex PCR reads through MiXCR, storing one row per CDR3 protein. The table has 300,000 to 400,000 distinct CDR3 sequences, roughly 16% seen once. Germline V CDR1 and CDR2: MDHEN, SYDVKM. The CDR3 spans 14 residues. Trimming pared 8 bases from V and 0 bases from J, leaving 11 bases between.

The source of this sequence is a female donor with Graves disease. The V gene is TRBV28, the J gene TRBJ1-5, with a tentative D call TRBD1 (5 bases). The source material was peripheral blood mononuclear cells (PBMCs), sampled at new diagnosis, from a patient treated with antithyroid drugs. This chain's CDR3 is CASGSQGSNQPQHF. The CDR3 DNA reads TGTGCCAGCGGATCGCAGGGTAGCAATCAGCCCCAGCATTTT.